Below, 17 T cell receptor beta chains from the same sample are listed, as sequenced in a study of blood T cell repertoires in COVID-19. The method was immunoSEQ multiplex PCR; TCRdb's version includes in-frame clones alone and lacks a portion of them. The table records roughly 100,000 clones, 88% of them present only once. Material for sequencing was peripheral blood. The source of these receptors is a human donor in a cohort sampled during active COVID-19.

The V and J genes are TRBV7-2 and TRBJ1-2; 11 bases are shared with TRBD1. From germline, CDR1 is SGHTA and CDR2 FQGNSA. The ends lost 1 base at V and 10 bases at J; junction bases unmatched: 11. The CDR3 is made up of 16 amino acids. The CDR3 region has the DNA TGTGCCAGCAGCTTAGGGCCGGGACAGGGGGTGGAGGACTACACCTTC. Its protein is CASSLGPGQGVEDYTF.

The CDR3 coding sequence is TGTGCCAGCAGCTCCGCGGGGTACCAAGAGACCCAGTACTTC. Amino acids: CASSSAGYQETQYF. The chain couples TRBV5-4 to TRBJ2-5; D possibly corresponds to TRBD2 (6 bases). V was trimmed by 3 bases and J by 0 bases, leaving 9 bases between them. This CDR3 is 14 amino acids long. Per germline, CDR1 SGHNT and CDR2 YYREEE (reference sequence). The full variable domain, completed using reference TRBV5-4 and TRBJ2-5, is ETGVTQSPTHLIKTRGQQVTLRCSSQSGHNTVSWYQQALGQGPQFIFQYYREEENGRGNFPPRFSGLQFPNYSSELNVNALELDDSALYLCASSSAGYQETQYFGPGTRLLVL.

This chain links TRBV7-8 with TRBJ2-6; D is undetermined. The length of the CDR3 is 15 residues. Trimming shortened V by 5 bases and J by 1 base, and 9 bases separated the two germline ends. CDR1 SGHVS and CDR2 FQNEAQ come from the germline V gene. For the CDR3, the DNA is TGTGCCAGCAGCCCCGCTAGATCTGGGGCCAACGTCCTGACTTTC. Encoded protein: CASSPARSGANVLTF. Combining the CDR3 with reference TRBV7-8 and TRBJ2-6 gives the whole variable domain GAGVSQSPRYKVAKRGQDVALRCDPISGHVSLFWYQQALGQGPEFLTYFQNEAQLDKSGLPSDRFFAERPEGSVSTLKIQRTQQEDSAVYLCASSPARSGANVLTFGAGSRLTVL.

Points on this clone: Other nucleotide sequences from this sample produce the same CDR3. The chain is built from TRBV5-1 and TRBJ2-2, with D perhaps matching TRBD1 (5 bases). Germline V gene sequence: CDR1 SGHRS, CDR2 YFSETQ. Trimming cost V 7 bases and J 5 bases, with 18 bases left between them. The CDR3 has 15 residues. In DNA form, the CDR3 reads TGCGCCAGCCTCCCCTCGGGCCCAGGGACCGGGGAGCTGTTTTTT. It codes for CASLPSGPGTGELFF.

The CDR3 DNA sequence: TGTGCCTGGAGTTACAGGGGGCTAGGTCGGTACACTGAAGCTTTCTTT. Residues: CAWSYRGLGRYTEAFF. This chain connects TRBV30 to TRBJ1-1; 9 bases align to TRBD1. The CDR3 spans 16 residues. V lost 2 bases and J lost 3; bases outside the gene matches: 10. CDR1 and CDR2 from the germline V gene are GTSNPN and SVGIG (reference sequence).

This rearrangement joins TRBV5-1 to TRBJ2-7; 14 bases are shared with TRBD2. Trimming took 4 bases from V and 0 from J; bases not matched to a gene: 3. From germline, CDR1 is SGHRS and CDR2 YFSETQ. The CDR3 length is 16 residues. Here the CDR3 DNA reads TGCGCCAGCAGCCTCGGGACTAGCGGGGGCTCCTACGAGCAGTACTTC. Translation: CASSLGTSGGSYEQYF.

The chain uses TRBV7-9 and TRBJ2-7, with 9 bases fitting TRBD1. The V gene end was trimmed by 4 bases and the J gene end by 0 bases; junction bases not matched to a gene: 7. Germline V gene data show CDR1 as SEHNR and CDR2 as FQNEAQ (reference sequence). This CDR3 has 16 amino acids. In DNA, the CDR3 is TGTGCCAGCAGCTCGCGGGACAGGGCCAGCTCCTACGAGCAGTACTTC. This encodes CASSSRDRASSYEQYF. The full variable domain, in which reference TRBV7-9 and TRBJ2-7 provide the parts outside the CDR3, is DTGVSQNPRHKITKRGQNVTFRCDPISEHNRLYWYRQTLGQGPEFLTYFQNEAQLEKSRLLSDRFSAERPKGSFSTLEIQRTEQGDSAMYLCASSSRDRASSYEQYFGPGTRLTVT.

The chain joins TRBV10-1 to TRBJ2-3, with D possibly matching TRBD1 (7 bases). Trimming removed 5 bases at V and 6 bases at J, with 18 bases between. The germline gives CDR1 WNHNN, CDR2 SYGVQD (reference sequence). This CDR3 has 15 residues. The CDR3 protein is CASSNGRIRGDTQYF. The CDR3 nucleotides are TGCGCCAGCAGTAATGGGAGGATCAGGGGGGATACGCAGTATTTT.

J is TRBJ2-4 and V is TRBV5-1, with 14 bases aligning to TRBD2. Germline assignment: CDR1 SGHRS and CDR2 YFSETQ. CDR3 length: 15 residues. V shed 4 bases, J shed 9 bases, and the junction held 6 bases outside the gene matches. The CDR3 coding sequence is TGCGCCAGCAGCCCGGGACTAGCGGGGGATGGCATTCAGTACTTC. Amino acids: CASSPGLAGDGIQYF.

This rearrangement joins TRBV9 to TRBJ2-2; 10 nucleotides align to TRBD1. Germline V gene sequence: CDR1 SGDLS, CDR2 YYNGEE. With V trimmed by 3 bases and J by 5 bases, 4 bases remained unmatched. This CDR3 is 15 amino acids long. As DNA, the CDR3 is TGTGCCAGCAGCGCTAGGACAGGGGGAACCGGGGAGCTGTTTTTT. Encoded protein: CASSARTGGTGELFF.

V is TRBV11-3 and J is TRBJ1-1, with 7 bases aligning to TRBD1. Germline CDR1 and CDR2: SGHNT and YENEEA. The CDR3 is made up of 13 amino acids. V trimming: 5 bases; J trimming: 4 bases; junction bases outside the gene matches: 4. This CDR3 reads CASSPPGGTEAFF. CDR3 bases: TGTGCCAGCAGCCCCCCAGGGGGCACTGAAGCTTTCTTT.

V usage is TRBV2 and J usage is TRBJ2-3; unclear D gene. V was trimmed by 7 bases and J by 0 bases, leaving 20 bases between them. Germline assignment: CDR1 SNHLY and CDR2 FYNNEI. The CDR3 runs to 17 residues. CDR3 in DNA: TGTGCCAGCATGAGACGCGGAGCCGCGGCTAGCACAGATACGCAGTATTTT. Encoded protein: CASMRRGAAASTDTQYF.

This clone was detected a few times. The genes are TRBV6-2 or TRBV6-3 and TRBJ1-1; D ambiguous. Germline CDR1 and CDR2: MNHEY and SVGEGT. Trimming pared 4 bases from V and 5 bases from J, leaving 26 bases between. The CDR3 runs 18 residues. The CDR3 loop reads CASSFPANAGWTWTEAFF. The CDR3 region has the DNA TGTGCCAGCAGTTTTCCAGCTAACGCCGGCTGGACTTGGACTGAAGCTTTCTTT.

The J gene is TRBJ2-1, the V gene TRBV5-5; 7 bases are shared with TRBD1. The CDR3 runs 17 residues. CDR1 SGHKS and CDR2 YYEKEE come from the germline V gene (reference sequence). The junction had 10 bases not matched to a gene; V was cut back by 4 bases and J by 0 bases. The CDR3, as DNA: TGTGCCAGCAGCCACACACAGGGGTTGAGCTCCTACAATGAGCAGTTCTTC. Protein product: CASSHTQGLSSYNEQFF.

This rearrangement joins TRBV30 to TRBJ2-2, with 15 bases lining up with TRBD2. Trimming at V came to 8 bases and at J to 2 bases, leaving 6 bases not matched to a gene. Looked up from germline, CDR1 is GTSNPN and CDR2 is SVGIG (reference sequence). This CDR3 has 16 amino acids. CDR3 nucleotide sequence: TGTGCCAGGGGACTAGCGGGGGGTCTAAACACCGGGGAGCTGTTTTTT. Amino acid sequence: CARGLAGGLNTGELFF.

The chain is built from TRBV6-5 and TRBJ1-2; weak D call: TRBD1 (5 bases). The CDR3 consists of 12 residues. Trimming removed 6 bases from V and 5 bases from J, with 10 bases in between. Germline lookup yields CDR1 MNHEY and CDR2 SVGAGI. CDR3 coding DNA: TGTGCCAGCAGCGACAGAGATTATGGCTACACCTTC. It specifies CASSDRDYGYTF.

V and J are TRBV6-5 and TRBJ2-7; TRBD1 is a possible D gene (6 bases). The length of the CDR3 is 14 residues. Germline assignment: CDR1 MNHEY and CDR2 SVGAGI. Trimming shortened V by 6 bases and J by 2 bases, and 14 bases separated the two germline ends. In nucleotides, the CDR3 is TGTGCCAGCAGCCAAGACAGGTTCCCCTACGAGCAGTACTTC. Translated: CASSQDRFPYEQYF.